This T cell receptor (beta chain) was captured by sequencing in a study of T cells in Graves' hyperthyroidism and ophthalmopathy. Study-wide background: Peripheral blood was collected at initial diagnosis, before any treatment.

This clonotype has a count of ten or more. Its specificity is unknown. RNA transcripts were the template for amplifying TCR beta CDR3 regions. TCR CDR3 underwent first-round RT-PCR with the HTBI primer set. Using its own MiXCR run on the multiplex PCR reads, TCRdb lists one record per CDR3 protein. The data show some 320,000 distinct CDR3 sequences, approximately 15% seen once. Reasons for excluding patients were uncontrolled infection, other autoimmune disease, pregnancy or lactation. It was over 9.5 ml of fresh peripheral blood that supplied the PBMCs. The study's findings and limits: Separating ophthalmopathy from stable hyperthyroidism was achieved by a 13 V-J model.

This receptor was identified in a woman in her thirties or forties with Graves' ophthalmopathy. The sequenced material came from blood.

CDR3 in DNA: TGTGCCAGCAGTTTAGGACAGGGGGCTCGAGACAATGAGCAGTTCTTC. Protein: CASSLGQGARDNEQFF. V gene TRBV28 combines with J gene TRBJ2-1; 11 positions agree with TRBD1. Germline values: CDR1 MDHEN, CDR2 SYDVKM. The CDR3 sequence is 16 residues long. The ends lost 2 bases at V and 5 bases at J; junction bases unmatched: 5.